This T cell receptor (beta chain) was identified in a study of cytomegalovirus exposure and HLA in healthy donors. Study-wide points: Association of a missense DCLRE1C variant with TCR beta V- and J-gene trimming was reported in a later analysis.

Both 60 Vbeta primers and 13 Jbeta primers went into the PCR. This table comes from immunoSEQ multiplex PCR, and its TCRdb copy is limited to in-frame clones, with some not included. Of roughly 140,000 clones in the sample, roughly four fifths were seen once. Regarding this clone: Its antigen is undetermined.

CDR1 is SGDLS and CDR2 is YYNGEE in the germline V gene. Germline trimming cut 4 bases from V and 8 bases from J; bases unmatched to any gene: 12. The CDR3 loop spans 15 amino acids. The rearrangement links TRBV9 to TRBJ2-1; TRBD2 matches at 7 bases. The source is a man between 35 and 55 years old in good health and CMV-seropositive. Sequenced sample: PBMCs. CDR3 region: CASSPWGGRGDEQFF. CDR3 nucleotide sequence: TGTGCCAGCAGCCCGTGGGGCGGGAGAGGGGATGAGCAGTTCTTC.